The TCR beta chain described here comes from a study of OX40 agonist ivuxolimab in advanced cancers. Study-wide context: Patients got intravenous ivuxolimab at 0.01 to 10 mg/kg every 2 weeks.

The CDR3 runs 11 residues. Germline loops: CDR1 PRHDT, CDR2 FYEKMQ (reference sequence). V lost 2 bases and J lost 12, with 11 bases in between. This clone was detected only once. Its antigen is unknown. Libraries were prepared by immunoSEQ multiplex PCR; TCRdb keeps only in-frame clonotypes and omits some of them. The table has about 46,000 clones, roughly 90% seen once. The study's findings and limits: No determination was made of the antigen specificity of the expanded peripheral T cells.

The sequence was collected from an adult with an advanced solid tumor such as melanoma, head and neck, liver or kidney cancer. This specimen was CD4+ or CD8+ T cells sorted from blood, taken in a trial of the OX40 agonist ivuxolimab. This chain links TRBV13 with TRBJ2-7; D is perhaps TRBD1 or TRBD2 (5 bases each). DNA of the CDR3: TGTGCCAGCAGCTTATTGGGGGTTCTGTACTTC. It encodes CASSLLGVLYF.